What follows are 27 T cell receptor beta chains derived from one specimen sequenced in a study of patients and donors after allogeneic stem cell transplantation (dated by TCRdb to 2018 to 2021). The method was RT-PCR. The sequencing machine was a NextSeq 550. TCRdb handled the public reads itself, with Q25 trimming in fastp and clone calling in MiXCR, and kept productive beta chains. Rows are combined by CDR3 protein, so each entry shows the most common genes and DNA. This sample comprises about 100,000 distinct CDR3 sequences, roughly 37% of them detected only once. Of the sample, around 27% falls within the top ten clones. The sample comprised blood, either unsorted or a sorted T cell fraction (not recorded which). These receptors came from a human donor who was either an allogeneic HSCT recipient or a stem cell or donor lymphocyte infusion donor (not recorded which). It is not recorded whose cells these are; they may come from a transplant donor.

The chain carries TRBV12-3 or TRBV12-4 and TRBJ2-3; TRBD1 matches at 7 bases. V lost 2 bases and J lost 6; bases outside the gene matches: 5. This CDR3 contains 14 residues. Here the CDR3 reads CASSLRGLADTQYF. Here the CDR3 DNA reads TGTGCCAGCAGTTTAAGGGGGCTGGCGGATACGCAGTATTTT.

The rearrangement uses TRBV15 and TRBJ2-1; the match to TRBD2 covers 8 bases. V lost 3 bases, J lost 5 bases, and 6 bases stayed unmatched. The CDR3 is 15 residues long. Germline V gives CDR1 LNHNV, CDR2 YYDKDF (reference sequence). The CDR3: CATSSSRAGDNEQFF. The CDR3 region has the DNA TGTGCCACCAGCAGCTCCCGAGCGGGGGACAATGAGCAGTTCTTC.

The V gene is TRBV28, the J gene TRBJ2-7, with D tentatively TRBD1 (6 bases). V lost 1 base, J lost 11 bases, and 9 bases lay in between. From germline, CDR1 is MDHEN and CDR2 SYDVKM. This CDR3 has 11 amino acids. The CDR3 DNA sequence: TGTGCCAGCAGTTTATCAGGGGAGAAGTACTTC. It specifies CASSLSGEKYF. The full variable domain, completed using reference TRBV28 and TRBJ2-7, is DVKVTQSSRYLVKRTGEKVFLECVQDMDHENMFWYRQDPGLGLRLIYFSYDVKMKEKGDIPEGYSVSREKKERFSLILESASTNQTSMYLCASSLSGEKYFGPGTRLTVT.

The chain couples TRBV4-3 to TRBJ1-1, with 9 bases matching TRBD1. After removal of 1 base from V and 7 bases from J, the junction contained 13 bases not matched to a gene. The CDR3 consists of 17 residues. CDR1 and CDR2 (germline): LGHNA, YSLEER. CDR3 nucleotides: TGCGCCAGCAGCCAAGCCCCCTTTACAGGGGGCCAAATTGAAGCTTTCTTT. Its protein is CASSQAPFTGGQIEAFF.

This clonotype came up a few times. This chain links TRBV7-2 with TRBJ1-1; tentatively, D is TRBD1 (5 bases). The V gene lost 6 bases and the J gene lost 5 bases, with 13 bases spanning the gap. This CDR3 has 13 amino acids. In germline, CDR1 is SGHTA, CDR2 FQGNSA. The CDR3 bases are TGTGCCAGCAGGCTTACGGGACCAACTGAAGCTTTCTTT. Its protein product is CASRLTGPTEAFF.

The gene calls are TRBV12-3 or TRBV12-4 and TRBJ2-7; D remains ambiguous. The CDR3 extends over 11 amino acids. The V gene lost 1 base and the J gene lost 7 bases, with 5 bases spanning the gap. The CDR3 DNA is TGTGCCAGCAGTTTAGGCAGAGAGCAGTACTTC. It encodes CASSLGREQYF.

The rearrangement joins TRBV7-9 to TRBJ1-3; D call uncertain. V dropped 1 base and J dropped 0 bases, with 16 bases sitting between them. The CDR3 covers 18 residues. Germline V lookup: CDR1 SEHNR, CDR2 FQNEAQ (reference sequence). The CDR3 spells CASSLDRGGTDSGNTIYF. In DNA, the CDR3 is TGTGCCAGCAGCTTAGACCGGGGAGGAACCGACTCTGGAAACACCATATATTTT.

V and J are TRBV27 and TRBJ1-1; no clear D. The CDR3 consists of 15 residues. The V gene lost 5 bases and the J gene lost 2 bases, with 15 bases spanning the gap. The V gene's germline CDR1 is MNHEY and CDR2 SMNVEV (reference sequence). The CDR3 reads CASSTSSEVNTEAFF. CDR3 coding DNA: TGTGCCAGCAGTACTAGTTCGGAGGTAAACACTGAAGCTTTCTTT.

This chain links TRBV18 with TRBJ2-2; possibly TRBD2 for D (6 bases). The CDR3 length is 14 residues. V was clipped by 2 bases and J by 6 bases, with 10 bases between them. Germline V gene sequence: CDR1 KGHSH, CDR2 LQKENI. CDR3 loop: CASSPSAGPGELFF. The CDR3, as DNA: TGTGCCAGCTCACCAAGTGCGGGGCCCGGGGAGCTGTTTTTT.

The gene calls are TRBV27 and TRBJ2-7, with D uncertain. From germline, CDR1 is MNHEY and CDR2 SMNVEV (reference sequence). This CDR3 spans 11 amino acids. V was clipped by 6 bases and J by 2 bases, with 5 bases between them. The CDR3, as DNA: TGTGCCAGCAGAACTCCCTACGAGCAGTACTTC. This codes for CASRTPYEQYF.

The gene calls are TRBV20-1 and TRBJ2-7; the D is unclear. Trimming left V 1 base short and J 2 bases short, with 6 bases between. Per germline, CDR1 DFQATT and CDR2 SNEGSKA (reference sequence). The CDR3 sequence is 12 residues long. CDR3 amino acids: CSARAATYEQYF. The DNA for the CDR3 is TGCAGTGCTAGAGCAGCCACCTACGAGCAGTACTTC.

This clonotype appeared a few times. The chain is built from TRBV6-1 and TRBJ1-5; 10 bases agree with TRBD1. From germline, CDR1 is MNHNS and CDR2 SASEGT. The CDR3 is 17 amino acids. Germline trimming cut 5 bases from V and 0 bases from J; bases unmatched to any gene: 7. The CDR3 DNA is TGTGCCAGCAGTCCGAGGGACAGGGGATATAGCAATCAGCCCCAGCATTTT. This gives the protein CASSPRDRGYSNQPQHF.

This chain joins TRBV4-2 and TRBJ1-2, with D unclear. Trimming removed 0 bases at V and 7 bases at J, with 9 bases between. The CDR3 is 13 residues long. Germline V CDR1 and CDR2: LGHNA, YNFKEQ. CDR3 in DNA: TGTGCCAGCAGCCAAGATCTACAACGTGGCTACACCTTC. Translation: CASSQDLQRGYTF.

V and J are TRBV29-1 and TRBJ1-1, with no clear D. V was cut by 1 base and J by 1 base, with 7 bases left in between. CDR1 and CDR2 (germline): SQVTM, ANQGSEA. The CDR3 spans 13 residues. DNA for the CDR3: TGCAGCGTTGAAGGGCCCAGGAACACTGAAGCTTTCTTT. This translates into CSVEGPRNTEAFF.

This clonotype was observed a few times. V and J are TRBV5-1 and TRBJ2-7, with 10 nucleotides matching TRBD2. From germline, CDR1 is SGHRS and CDR2 YFSETQ. The CDR3 runs 15 residues. V lost 0 bases and J lost 3; bases outside the gene matches: 3. This CDR3 is CASSLASGSLYEQYF. CDR3 coding DNA: TGCGCCAGCAGCTTGGCTAGCGGGAGTCTCTACGAGCAGTACTTC.

V and J are TRBV27 and TRBJ1-1; D not certain. The CDR3 consists of 13 residues. Trimming shortened V by 3 bases and J by 1 base, and 6 bases separated the two germline ends. In germline, CDR1 is MNHEY, CDR2 SMNVEV (reference sequence). The CDR3 sequence is CASSFLENTEAFF. CDR3 coding DNA: TGTGCCAGCAGTTTTTTAGAGAACACTGAAGCTTTCTTT.

This rearrangement joins TRBV28 to TRBJ1-5; the D is unclear. The CDR3 contains 16 residues. V was shortened by 6 bases and J by 0 bases, with 15 bases between the two germline ends. Per the germline V gene, CDR1 is MDHEN and CDR2 is SYDVKM. CDR3 sequence reads: CASSRLAPYSNQPQHF. The CDR3 DNA is TGTGCCAGCAGCCGACTGGCCCCTTATAGCAATCAGCCCCAGCATTTT.

This clonotype was recorded a few times. The J gene is TRBJ1-5, the V gene TRBV15; D unresolved. This CDR3 is 14 amino acids long. Germline-derived CDR1 and CDR2 are LNHNV and YYDKDF (reference sequence). V was clipped by 1 base and J by 1 base, with 5 bases between them. CDR3 coding DNA: TGTGCCACCAGCAGAGCGTCGAGCAATCAGCCCCAGCATTTT. As protein: CATSRASSNQPQHF.

CDR3 residues: CASSQEQGPPGDTQYF. In DNA, the CDR3 is TGCGCCAGCAGCCAAGAACAAGGACCACCCGGGGATACGCAGTATTTT. The V gene is TRBV4-3, the J gene TRBJ2-3, with D unresolved. Trimming removed 0 bases from V and 6 bases from J, with 16 bases in between. CDR1 is LGHNA and CDR2 is YSLEER in the germline V gene. The CDR3 covers 16 residues.

The rearrangement joins TRBV9 to TRBJ1-2, with no clear D. The CDR3 loop spans 14 amino acids. Trimming removed 3 bases from V and 6 bases from J, with 15 bases in between. CDR1 is SGDLS, CDR2 YYNGEE, per germline. The CDR3 spells CASSATRALNGYTF. CDR3 nucleotide sequence: TGTGCCAGCAGCGCCACACGCGCGCTGAATGGCTACACCTTC.

The sample holds a few counts of this clonotype. The chain combines TRBV20-1 with TRBJ2-3, with a possible D match to TRBD1 (5 bases). This CDR3 contains 17 residues. Trimming took 3 bases from V and 3 from J, leaving 22 bases between them. The germline CDR1 and CDR2 sequences are DFQATT and SNEGSKA (reference sequence). The CDR3 here is CSASLLQGSLGTDTQYF. CDR3 bases: TGCAGTGCTAGCCTTCTCCAGGGATCTCTCGGGACAGATACGCAGTATTTT.

This clonotype was detected only a few times. This chain links TRBV28 with TRBJ2-7; D gene unclear. The V gene's germline CDR1 is MDHEN and CDR2 SYDVKM. CDR3 length equals 12 residues. Deletions cut 6 bases from V and 3 bases from J, with 9 bases between. The CDR3 nucleotides are TGTGCCAGCAGCCTGGGGATCTACGAGCAGTACTTC. This gives the protein CASSLGIYEQYF. Combining the CDR3 with reference TRBV28 and TRBJ2-7 gives the whole variable domain DVKVTQSSRYLVKRTGEKVFLECVQDMDHENMFWYRQDPGLGLRLIYFSYDVKMKEKGDIPEGYSVSREKKERFSLILESASTNQTSMYLCASSLGIYEQYFGPGTRLTVT.

The chain combines TRBV6-2 or TRBV6-3 with TRBJ2-2; D is ambiguous. Looked up from germline, CDR1 is MNHEY and CDR2 is SVGEGT. V was trimmed by 1 base and J by 0 bases, leaving 6 bases between them. The CDR3 runs to 15 residues. The CDR3 here is CASSYLGSNTGELFF. DNA for the CDR3: TGTGCCAGCAGTTACTTAGGATCGAACACCGGGGAGCTGTTTTTT.

V gene TRBV10-3 combines with J gene TRBJ1-5; tentatively, D is TRBD1 (6 bases). Germline-derived CDR1 and CDR2 are ENHRY and SYGVKD. V was pared by 9 bases and J by 0 bases, with 9 bases between. This CDR3 is 13 amino acids long. DNA for the CDR3: TGTGCCATTGGGACAAATAGCAATCAGCCCCAGCATTTT. It encodes CAIGTNSNQPQHF.

This clonotype was seen only a few times. The genes are TRBV20-1 and TRBJ2-3; D is unclear. This CDR3 is built from 12 residues. The germline CDR1 and CDR2 sequences are DFQATT and SNEGSKA (reference sequence). V dropped 5 bases and J dropped 2 bases, with 8 bases sitting between them. The CDR3 region is CSARPNTDTQYF. For the CDR3, the DNA is TGCAGTGCTCGACCTAACACAGATACGCAGTATTTT.

The rearrangement uses TRBV5-1 and TRBJ2-5; no clear D gene. The CDR3 length is 15 residues. Germline CDR1 reads SGHRS; CDR2 reads YFSETQ. Trimming left V 5 bases short and J 1 base short, with 15 bases between. This chain's CDR3 is CASSLLLSSQETQYF. The CDR3 nucleotides read TGCGCCAGCAGTCTTCTCTTGTCCTCCCAAGAGACCCAGTACTTC.

This clonotype was counted only a few times. The CDR3 DNA reads as TGTGCCAGCAGTAACAAATTGACTAGCGCCACCTTAGGTGAGCAGTTCTTC. Protein product: CASSNKLTSATLGEQFF. The chain joins TRBV6-5 to TRBJ2-1; 8 nucleotides line up with TRBD2. Trimming removed 5 bases from V and 9 bases from J; junction bases left unmatched: 18. Germline assignment: CDR1 MNHEY and CDR2 SVGAGI. The CDR3 spans 17 residues.